One and the same sample provided the 25 T cell receptor beta chains below, sequenced in a study of shared clonotypes between healthy human individuals. Some clones are missing from TCRdb's copy, which holds only in-frame ones; the method was immunoSEQ multiplex PCR. The sample lists roughly 2,000,000 clones, roughly 95% occurring once. Naive CD8 populations comprised CD45RO-negative cells positively selected for CCR7, excluding terminally differentiated effector memory CD45RA+ cells. Input material: naive CD8+ T cells from PBMCs. The receptors stem from a man between 18 and 29 years old in good health. Some clones in this sample may be carry-over from other donors' samples.

The CDR3 here is CASSHRLFNEQFF. The CDR3, as DNA: TGCGCCAGCAGCCATCGGCTGTTCAATGAGCAGTTCTTC. The chain joins TRBV4-1 to TRBJ2-1; no firm D call. From germline, CDR1 is MGHRA and CDR2 YSYEKL. The ends were cut back, 3 bases at V and 6 bases at J, with 9 bases in the middle. The CDR3 length is 13 residues.

This chain links TRBV2 with TRBJ2-5, with D maybe TRBD1 (5 bases). The length of the CDR3 is 14 residues. The germline CDR1 and CDR2 sequences are SNHLY and FYNNEI. V shed 7 bases and J shed 4 bases, with 16 bases lying between them. The CDR3 spells CASNLRGWGETQYF. DNA of the CDR3: TGTGCCAGCAACCTAAGGGGTTGGGGAGAGACCCAGTACTTC.

In this sample, this clone turned up a few times. This chain connects TRBV9 to TRBJ1-5; D is unresolved. The length of the CDR3 is 15 residues. Trimming left V 3 bases short and J 8 bases short, with 18 bases between. Looked up from germline, CDR1 is SGDLS and CDR2 is YYNGEE. CDR3 in DNA: TGTGCCAGCAGCGCCGAGGGAGTAACTAAGGAGCCCCAGCATTTT. Protein product: CASSAEGVTKEPQHF.

The CDR3 loop is CATAVEGRNYEQYF. The CDR3 coding sequence is TGTGCCACCGCCGTGGAGGGTAGGAACTACGAGCAGTACTTC. The rearrangement links TRBV15 to TRBJ2-7; weak D call: TRBD2 (6 bases). Trimming shortened V by 8 bases and J by 3 bases, and 17 bases separated the two germline ends. Germline V lookup: CDR1 LNHNV, CDR2 YYDKDF (reference sequence). The CDR3 covers 14 residues.

This clone was recorded once. The sample holds other DNA sequences that translate to the same CDR3. The chain uses TRBV9 and TRBJ2-7; D unclear. V gave up 0 bases and J gave up 4 bases, with 11 bases separating them. This CDR3 region has 14 residues. Germline V gene lookup returns CDR1 SGDLS and CDR2 YYNGEE. CDR3 DNA sequence: TGTGCCAGCAGCGTAGGGGGTTCCTCTTACGAGCAGTACTTC. Protein product: CASSVGGSSYEQYF.

The chain joins TRBV30 to TRBJ2-7, with D perhaps assigned TRBD1 or TRBD2 (6 bases each). Trimming stripped 5 bases from V and 7 bases from J, with 18 bases between. Germline V gives CDR1 GTSNPN, CDR2 SVGIG (reference sequence). CDR3 length: 13 amino acids. CDR3 loop: CAWAPLGAGEQYF. In nucleotides, the CDR3 is TGTGCCTGGGCCCCGTTGGGGGCGGGAGAGCAGTACTTC.

The CDR3 DNA reads TGTGCCAGCAGTCACAGGGGGCGCGGTCAGCCCCAGCATTTT. Its translation: CASSHRGRGQPQHF. The chain links TRBV28 to TRBJ1-5, with 9 bases matching TRBD1. CDR1 is MDHEN and CDR2 is SYDVKM in the germline V gene. This CDR3 comprises 14 residues. J gave up 6 bases and V 5 bases, and 5 bases lay outside the gene matches.

This chain connects TRBV7-3 to TRBJ2-7, with D hard to call. The CDR3 length is 8 residues. Between the trimmed V and J ends, which lost 4 bases and 11 bases, there was a span of 3 bases. Germline V gene sequence: CDR1 SGHTA, CDR2 FQGTGA. The CDR3 sequence: CASSSEYF. CDR3 sequence (DNA): TGTGCCAGCAGCTCAGAGTACTTC.

The rearrangement links TRBV19 to TRBJ2-7; 11 bases line up with TRBD2. Germline-derived CDR1 and CDR2 are LNHDA and SQIVND (reference sequence). The CDR3 loop spans 16 amino acids. V shed 4 bases and J 0 bases; nucleotides not matched to a gene: 5. The CDR3 spells CASSNRTSGPSYEQYF. DNA for the CDR3: TGTGCCAGTAGTAACCGGACTAGCGGGCCCTCCTACGAGCAGTACTTC.

V usage is TRBV29-1 and J usage is TRBJ2-3, with 8 nucleotides matching TRBD1. CDR1 and CDR2 (germline): SQVTM, ANQGSEA. The CDR3 runs to 15 residues. Trimming at V came to 6 bases and at J to 2 bases, leaving 10 bases not matched to a gene. CDR3 loop: CSVYGQGPLTDTQYF. The CDR3 DNA sequence: TGCAGCGTCTACGGACAGGGACCGCTCACAGATACGCAGTATTTT.

The chain is built from TRBV11-2 and TRBJ2-7; 10 bases align to TRBD1. V dropped 6 bases and J dropped 2; count of bases not matched to a gene: 4. This CDR3 is built from 14 residues. From germline, CDR1 is SGHAT and CDR2 FQNNGV. Written as DNA, the CDR3 is TGTGCCAGCAGTATGGGGACAGGGGCCTACGAGCAGTACTTC. Translation gives CASSMGTGAYEQYF. Full variable domain (remainder filled in from reference TRBV11-2 and TRBJ2-7): EAGVAQSPRYKIIEKRQSVAFWCNPISGHATLYWYQQILGQGPKLLIQFQNNGVVDDSQLPKDRFSAERLKGVDSTLKIQPAKLEDSAVYLCASSMGTGAYEQYFGPGTRLTVT.

This CDR3 is CASSPPGLAGLKAEQFF. In nucleotides, the CDR3 is TGTGCCAGCAGTCCTCCGGGACTAGCGGGACTCAAGGCTGAGCAGTTCTTC. The rearrangement links TRBV27 to TRBJ2-1; 13 nucleotides match TRBD2. CDR3 length: 17 amino acids. Unmatched junction bases numbered 13, after V lost 5 bases and J lost 9 bases. From germline, CDR1 is MNHEY and CDR2 SMNVEV (reference sequence).

The chain joins TRBV7-9 to TRBJ1-4; D perhaps matches TRBD1 (5 bases). This CDR3 spans 14 amino acids. Per the germline V gene, CDR1 is SEHNR and CDR2 is FQNEAQ (reference sequence). V shed 1 base and J shed 8 bases, with 11 bases lying between them. CDR3 amino acids: CASSLVGAFEKLFF. CDR3 coding DNA: TGTGCCAGCAGCTTAGTCGGGGCTTTCGAAAAACTGTTTTTT.

J is TRBJ2-2 and V is TRBV4-2, with TRBD2 identical over 15 bases. The V gene end was trimmed by 4 bases and the J gene end by 1 base; junction bases not matched to a gene: 4. Germline V gene data show CDR1 as LGHNA and CDR2 as YNFKEQ. This CDR3 spans 18 amino acids. The CDR3 DNA reads as TGTGCCAGCAGCCGAGGACTAGCGGGAGGGAAGAACACCGGGGAGCTGTTTTTT. The encoded protein is CASSRGLAGGKNTGELFF.

A word on this clone: Different DNA sequences within this sample yield the same CDR3. The V and J genes are TRBV7-2 and TRBJ1-5; D is unresolved. V lost 1 base and J lost 0, with 7 bases in between. The CDR3 loop spans 15 amino acids. The germline V gene encodes CDR1 SGHTA and CDR2 FQGNSA. The CDR3: CASSLGGYSNQPQHF. The DNA for the CDR3 is TGTGCCAGCAGCTTAGGTGGTTATAGCAATCAGCCCCAGCATTTT.

This chain connects TRBV28 to TRBJ1-1; unclear D gene. The CDR3 is 15 residues long. Trimming stripped 3 bases from V and 0 bases from J, with 11 bases between. Germline CDR1 MDHEN, CDR2 SYDVKM. CDR3 nucleotide sequence: TGTGCCAGCAGTTTCGCCCAGTCTATGAACACTGAAGCTTTCTTT. Protein sequence: CASSFAQSMNTEAFF.

The chain joins TRBV6-1 to TRBJ1-2, with D perhaps TRBD1 (6 bases). The V gene lost 6 bases and the J gene lost 1 base, with 15 bases spanning the gap. The germline CDR1 and CDR2 sequences are MNHNS and SASEGT. The CDR3 runs to 15 residues. The CDR3 reads CASRRRGQNNYGYTF. The CDR3 DNA is TGTGCCAGCAGACGGAGAGGACAGAATAACTATGGCTACACCTTC.

The CDR3 DNA reads TGTGCCAGCAGTCCAGGGCTGCCCTCTAACTATGGCTACACCTTC. Protein: CASSPGLPSNYGYTF. V is TRBV27 and J is TRBJ1-2; TRBD1 might be the D (5 bases). The germline V gene has CDR1 MNHEY and CDR2 SMNVEV (reference sequence). The CDR3 sequence is 15 residues long. The V end lost 5 bases, the J end lost 0 bases, and 13 bases lay between the germline ends.

The chain combines TRBV9 with TRBJ2-1; 7 bases align to TRBD2. V shed 4 bases and J 2 bases; nucleotides not matched to a gene: 3. Germline CDR1 SGDLS, CDR2 YYNGEE. This CDR3 region has 14 residues. The CDR3 spells CASSSGGTYNEQFF. The DNA for the CDR3 is TGTGCCAGCAGCTCCGGGGGGACCTACAATGAGCAGTTCTTC.

This chain joins TRBV7-9 and TRBJ2-2; TRBD2 matches at 8 bases. After removal of 3 bases from V and 4 bases from J, the junction contained 4 bases not matched to a gene. The CDR3 spans 15 residues. Germline V gene lookup returns CDR1 SEHNR and CDR2 FQNEAQ (reference sequence). CDR3 coding DNA: TGTGCCAGCAGCTTTGTAGCGGGACCCACCGGGGAGCTGTTTTTT. Translating it yields CASSFVAGPTGELFF.

V and J are TRBV18 and TRBJ1-5, with a tentative D call TRBD1 (5 bases). This CDR3 has 13 amino acids. CDR1 is KGHSH and CDR2 is LQKENI in the germline V gene. V was pared by 2 bases and J by 15 bases, with 17 bases between. The CDR3 reads CASSPRRDSGRHF. In nucleotides, the CDR3 is TGTGCCAGCTCACCAAGGCGGGACTCCGGCCGGCATTTT.

The J gene is TRBJ2-7, the V gene TRBV5-1; no clear D. Trimming stripped 7 bases from V and 3 bases from J, with 14 bases between. There are 13 residues in the CDR3. CDR1 is SGHRS and CDR2 is YFSETQ in the germline V gene. CDR3 sequence reads: CASAPRVSYEQYF. The CDR3 DNA sequence: TGCGCCAGCGCACCTAGAGTAAGCTACGAGCAGTACTTC.

The V and J genes are TRBV18 and TRBJ2-1; D is possibly TRBD1 or TRBD2 (5 bases each). Per the germline V gene, CDR1 is KGHSH and CDR2 is LQKENI. V lost 3 bases to trimming and J lost 7 bases, with 7 bases between them. There are 12 residues in the CDR3. CDR3 sequence: CASSPGVNEQFF. The CDR3 DNA is TGTGCCAGCTCACCGGGGGTGAATGAGCAGTTCTTC. The whole variable domain, filled in from reference TRBV18 and TRBJ2-1, reads NAGVMQNPRHLVRRRGQEARLRCSPMKGHSHVYWYRQLPEEGLKFMVYLQKENIIDESGMPKERFSAEFPKEGPSILRIQQVVRGDSAAYFCASSPGVNEQFFGPGTRLTVL.

V is TRBV28 and J is TRBJ2-1; 11 positions agree with TRBD2. The trim removed 7 bases at V and 0 bases at J, leaving 11 bases unmatched. The germline gives CDR1 MDHEN, CDR2 SYDVKM. The CDR3 totals 18 residues. The CDR3 sequence: CASNFPGLAASSYNEQFF. The CDR3 DNA reads as TGTGCCAGCAACTTCCCGGGACTAGCGGCCAGCTCCTACAATGAGCAGTTCTTC.

The chain couples TRBV7-9 to TRBJ2-7; D may match TRBD1 or TRBD2 (5 bases each). V lost 4 bases and J lost 0, with 13 bases in between. This CDR3 is built from 15 residues. Germline-derived CDR1 and CDR2 are SEHNR and FQNEAQ (reference sequence). Here the CDR3 reads CASSWGLAASYEQYF. Here the CDR3 DNA reads TGTGCCAGCAGCTGGGGGTTGGCGGCCTCCTACGAGCAGTACTTC.